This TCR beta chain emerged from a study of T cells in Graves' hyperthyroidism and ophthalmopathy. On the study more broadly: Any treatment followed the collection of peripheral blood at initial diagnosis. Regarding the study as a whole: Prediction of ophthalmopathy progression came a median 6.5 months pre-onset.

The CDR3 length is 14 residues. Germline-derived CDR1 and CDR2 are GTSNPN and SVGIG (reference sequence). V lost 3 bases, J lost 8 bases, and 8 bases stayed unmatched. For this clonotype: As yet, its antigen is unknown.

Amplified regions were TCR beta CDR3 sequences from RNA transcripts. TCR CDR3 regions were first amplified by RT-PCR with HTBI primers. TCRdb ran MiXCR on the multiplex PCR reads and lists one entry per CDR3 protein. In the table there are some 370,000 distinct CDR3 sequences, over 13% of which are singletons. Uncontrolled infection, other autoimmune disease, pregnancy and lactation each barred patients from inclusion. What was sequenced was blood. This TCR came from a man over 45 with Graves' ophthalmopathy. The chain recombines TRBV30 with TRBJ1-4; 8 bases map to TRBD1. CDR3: CAWRAGGTLEKLFF. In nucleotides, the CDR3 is TGTGCCTGGAGAGCAGGGGGCACGTTGGAAAAACTGTTTTTT.